A selection of T cell receptor beta chains follows, all from one sample in a study of shared clonotypes between healthy human individuals. Method: immunoSEQ multiplex PCR; TCRdb's copy keeps in-frame clones and lacks some. Of about 1.5 million clones in the sample, approximately 98% were seen once. Sequenced: naive CD4+ T cells sorted from blood. These receptors originate from a man aged 25 to 40 in good health. Each CDR3 is given with its conserved first and last residue. D genes are given only for firm matches. A clone size is listed for some rows: how often the clone was seen (once, few, many), or a class if it is expanded.

cdr3_aa: CASSSTGELFF; cdr3_nt: TGTGCCAGCAGCTCTACCGGGGAGCTGTTTTTT; v_call: TRBV2; j_call: TRBJ2-2; clone_size: -; d_call: -
cdr3_aa: CASSQELGRGNTEAFF; cdr3_nt: TGTGCCAGCAGCCAAGAATTGGGCAGGGGGAACACTGAAGCTTTCTTT; v_call: TRBV14; j_call: TRBJ1-1; clone_size: -; d_call: -
cdr3_aa: CASSPGQGRTFF; cdr3_nt: TGTGCCAGCAGCCCAGGACAGGGGAGGACGTTCTTC; v_call: TRBV5-6; j_call: TRBJ2-1; clone_size: -; d_call: TRBD1
cdr3_aa: CAISEIWTSGISGANVLTF; cdr3_nt: TGTGCCATCAGTGAAATCTGGACTAGCGGGATCTCTGGGGCCAACGTCCTGACTTTC; v_call: TRBV10-3; j_call: TRBJ2-6; clone_size: -; d_call: TRBD2
cdr3_aa: CSVEPLGQGINYGYTF; cdr3_nt: TGCAGCGTTGAGCCCCTGGGACAGGGAATCAACTATGGCTACACCTTC; v_call: TRBV29-1; j_call: TRBJ1-2; clone_size: -; d_call: TRBD1
cdr3_aa: CASSFGRVGEQYF; cdr3_nt: TGTGCCAGCAGTTTTGGCAGGGTTGGGGAGCAGTACTTC; v_call: TRBV27; j_call: TRBJ2-7; clone_size: once; d_call: -
cdr3_aa: CATSRDLGNTDTQYF; cdr3_nt: TGTGCCACCAGCAGAGATCTGGGCAACACAGATACGCAGTATTTT; v_call: TRBV15; j_call: TRBJ2-3; clone_size: -; d_call: -
cdr3_aa: CASSSPPGTGSTGELFF; cdr3_nt: TGTGCCAGTAGTTCGCCCCCCGGGACAGGAAGTACCGGGGAGCTGTTTTTT; v_call: TRBV19; j_call: TRBJ2-2; clone_size: -; d_call: TRBD1
cdr3_aa: CASSPRTYQPQHF; cdr3_nt: TGTGCCAGCAGCCCCCGGACTTATCAGCCCCAGCATTTT; v_call: TRBV2; j_call: TRBJ1-5; clone_size: -; d_call: -
cdr3_aa: CATSTGAGGNYEQYF; cdr3_nt: TGCGCCACTTCGACAGGAGCGGGAGGGAACTACGAGCAGTACTTC; v_call: TRBV5-1; j_call: TRBJ2-7; clone_size: -; d_call: TRBD2
cdr3_aa: CASSLEGFLAKNIQYF; cdr3_nt: TGTGCCAGCAGCTTAGAAGGTTTTCTAGCCAAAAACATTCAGTACTTC; v_call: TRBV11-2; j_call: TRBJ2-4; clone_size: -; d_call: -
cdr3_aa: CASSLWGMSSYEQYF; cdr3_nt: TGTGCCAGCAGCTTGTGGGGCATGAGCTCCTACGAGCAGTACTTC; v_call: TRBV5-6; j_call: TRBJ2-7; clone_size: -; d_call: -
cdr3_aa: CASSEGSSNEQFF; cdr3_nt: TGCGCCAGCAGCGAGGGCTCGAGCAATGAGCAGTTCTTC; v_call: TRBV5-1; j_call: TRBJ2-1; clone_size: once; d_call: -
cdr3_aa: CASTFHRGTEAFF; cdr3_nt: TGTGCCAGCACCTTTCACAGGGGAACTGAAGCTTTCTTT; v_call: TRBV11-2; j_call: TRBJ1-1; clone_size: -; d_call: TRBD1
cdr3_aa: CASSIGREEKLFF; cdr3_nt: TGTGCCAGTAGTATAGGCCGCGAAGAAAAACTGTTTTTT; v_call: TRBV19; j_call: TRBJ1-4; clone_size: -; d_call: -
cdr3_aa: CASISASGNTIYF; cdr3_nt: TGCGCCAGCATTTCAGCGTCTGGAAACACCATATATTTT; v_call: TRBV10-2; j_call: TRBJ1-3; clone_size: -; d_call: -
cdr3_aa: CASTTDRGSNQPQHF; cdr3_nt: TGTGCCAGCACCACCGACAGGGGTAGCAATCAGCCCCAGCATTTT; v_call: TRBV2; j_call: TRBJ1-5; clone_size: once; d_call: TRBD1
cdr3_aa: CASSQDAGGPSGNTIYF; cdr3_nt: TGCGCCAGCAGCCAAGATGCGGGGGGCCCCTCTGGAAACACCATATATTTT; v_call: TRBV4-1; j_call: TRBJ1-3; clone_size: -; d_call: -
cdr3_aa: CASSHSPIGNEQFF; cdr3_nt: TGTGCTAGCAGCCACTCCCCTATCGGCAATGAGCAGTTCTTC; v_call: TRBV7-7; j_call: TRBJ2-1; clone_size: -; d_call: -
cdr3_aa: CATSRDLPGGSYEQYF; cdr3_nt: TGTGCCACCAGCAGAGATCTGCCGGGGGGCTCCTACGAGCAGTACTTC; v_call: TRBV15; j_call: TRBJ2-7; clone_size: -; d_call: TRBD2
cdr3_aa: CASSYTYNEAFF; cdr3_nt: TGTGCCAGCAGTTATACTTATAATGAAGCTTTCTTT; v_call: TRBV7-6; j_call: TRBJ1-1; clone_size: -; d_call: -
cdr3_aa: CASSFVGNYGYTF; cdr3_nt: TGTGCCAGCAGTTTTGTGGGGAACTATGGCTACACCTTC; v_call: TRBV28; j_call: TRBJ1-2; clone_size: -; d_call: -
cdr3_aa: CASSLRWGNNEQFF; cdr3_nt: TGTGCCAGCAGCTTAAGGTGGGGAAACAATGAGCAGTTCTTC; v_call: TRBV11-2; j_call: TRBJ2-1; clone_size: -; d_call: -
cdr3_aa: CASSPTKTPLDYGYTF; cdr3_nt: TGTGCCAGCTCACCGACGAAGACACCTCTAGACTATGGCTACACCTTC; v_call: TRBV18; j_call: TRBJ1-2; clone_size: -; d_call: -
cdr3_aa: CASSVSGGNTGELFF; cdr3_nt: TGTGCCAGCAGCGTATCGGGAGGGAACACCGGGGAGCTGTTTTTT; v_call: TRBV11-2; j_call: TRBJ2-2; clone_size: -; d_call: TRBD2
cdr3_aa: CASSPPRAGVVNEQFF; cdr3_nt: TGTGCCAGCAGCCCCCCAAGAGCGGGAGTGGTCAATGAGCAGTTCTTC; v_call: TRBV7-9; j_call: TRBJ2-1; clone_size: -; d_call: TRBD2
cdr3_aa: CASSFGLAGGEETQYF; cdr3_nt: TGCGCCAGCAGCTTCGGACTAGCGGGAGGGGAAGAGACCCAGTACTTC; v_call: TRBV5-1; j_call: TRBJ2-5; clone_size: -; d_call: TRBD2
cdr3_aa: CASSYLHTDTQYF; cdr3_nt: TGTGCCAGCAGTTACTTACACACAGATACGCAGTATTTT; v_call: TRBV6-5; j_call: TRBJ2-3; clone_size: -; d_call: -
cdr3_aa: CASTFGPPEAFF; cdr3_nt: TGTGCCAGCACCTTTGGGCCTCCTGAAGCTTTCTTT; v_call: TRBV28; j_call: TRBJ1-1; clone_size: once; d_call: -
cdr3_aa: CASGRDRGRETQYF; cdr3_nt: TGTGCTAGTGGCCGGGACAGGGGGAGAGAGACCCAGTACTTC; v_call: TRBV12-5; j_call: TRBJ2-5; clone_size: -; d_call: TRBD1
cdr3_aa: CASSPNDEGKEAFF; cdr3_nt: TGTGCCAGCTCACCAAATGACGAGGGAAAAGAAGCTTTCTTT; v_call: TRBV18; j_call: TRBJ1-1; clone_size: -; d_call: -
cdr3_aa: CASSLAGGTGEQYF; cdr3_nt: TGTGCCAGCAGCCTAGCGGGAGGAACCGGCGAGCAGTACTTC; v_call: TRBV7-2; j_call: TRBJ2-7; clone_size: -; d_call: TRBD2
cdr3_aa: CASSVGQGVQETQYF; cdr3_nt: TGTGCCAGCAGCGTGGGACAGGGGGTCCAAGAGACCCAGTACTTC; v_call: TRBV11-3; j_call: TRBJ2-5; clone_size: -; d_call: TRBD1
cdr3_aa: CASSLASITGELFF; cdr3_nt: TGCGCCAGCAGCTTGGCCTCTATCACCGGGGAGCTGTTTTTT; v_call: TRBV5-1; j_call: TRBJ2-2; clone_size: -; d_call: -
cdr3_aa: CSVGSRDRALLGNTEAFF; cdr3_nt: TGCAGCGTTGGAAGCAGGGACAGGGCGCTTTTGGGGAACACTGAAGCTTTCTTT; v_call: TRBV29-1; j_call: TRBJ1-1; clone_size: -; d_call: TRBD1
cdr3_aa: CSVEDPYWGPLGSQYF; cdr3_nt: TGCAGCGTTGAAGATCCGTACTGGGGCCCGCTCGGTTCCCAGTACTTC; v_call: TRBV29-1; j_call: TRBJ2-5; clone_size: few; d_call: -
cdr3_aa: CASSFPVADTQYF; cdr3_nt: TGTGCCAGCAGCTTTCCCGTGGCAGATACGCAGTATTTT; v_call: TRBV7-9; j_call: TRBJ2-3; clone_size: -; d_call: -
cdr3_aa: CASSPIPQGLGLSHEQYF; cdr3_nt: TGTGCCAGCTCACCAATTCCACAGGGTTTAGGTTTGAGCCACGAGCAGTACTTC; v_call: TRBV18; j_call: TRBJ2-7; clone_size: -; d_call: -
cdr3_aa: CASSRRTGGNEQFF; cdr3_nt: TGTGCCAGCAGCAGACGGACAGGGGGCAATGAGCAGTTCTTC; v_call: TRBV7-6; j_call: TRBJ2-1; clone_size: -; d_call: TRBD1
cdr3_aa: CASSLERVPTDTQYF; cdr3_nt: TGCGCCAGCAGCTTGGAGCGGGTTCCAACAGATACGCAGTATTTT; v_call: TRBV5-1; j_call: TRBJ2-3; clone_size: -; d_call: -
cdr3_aa: CASSQDRGYWGYTF; cdr3_nt: TGTGCCAGCAGCCAGGACAGGGGTTACTGGGGCTACACCTTC; v_call: TRBV5-4; j_call: TRBJ1-2; clone_size: -; d_call: TRBD1
cdr3_aa: CASSQDLRDSGTYEQYF; cdr3_nt: TGTGCCAGCAGCCAAGACCTTAGGGACAGTGGTACCTACGAGCAGTACTTC; v_call: TRBV4-2; j_call: TRBJ2-7; clone_size: -; d_call: TRBD1
cdr3_aa: CASSVTIGVETQYF; cdr3_nt: TGTGCCAGCAGCGTAACAATTGGAGTAGAGACCCAGTACTTC; v_call: TRBV9; j_call: TRBJ2-5; clone_size: -; d_call: -
cdr3_aa: CASRVLDGEKLFF; cdr3_nt: TGTGCCAGTAGGGTTTTAGACGGGGAAAAACTGTTTTTT; v_call: TRBV19; j_call: TRBJ1-4; clone_size: -; d_call: -
cdr3_aa: CASSPSMNTEAFF; cdr3_nt: TGCGCCAGCAGCCCAAGTATGAACACTGAAGCTTTCTTT; v_call: TRBV5-1; j_call: TRBJ1-1; clone_size: -; d_call: -
cdr3_aa: CASSSPLAGQATDTQYF; cdr3_nt: TGTGCCAGCAGCTCACCACTGGCTGGACAGGCTACAGATACGCAGTATTTT; v_call: TRBV5-4; j_call: TRBJ2-3; clone_size: -; d_call: TRBD1
cdr3_aa: CASRRKVKLATKQYF; cdr3_nt: TGTGCCAGCAGGAGGAAGGTCAAATTAGCTACGAAGCAGTACTTC; v_call: TRBV6-5; j_call: TRBJ2-7; clone_size: -; d_call: -
cdr3_aa: CASSIRQGEWSNQPQHF; cdr3_nt: TGTGCCAGTAGTATCCGACAGGGCGAGTGGAGCAATCAGCCCCAGCATTTT; v_call: TRBV19; j_call: TRBJ1-5; clone_size: -; d_call: TRBD1
cdr3_aa: CASRATVGGVAGEAYNEQFF; cdr3_nt: TGTGCCAGCAGAGCCACCGTGGGGGGAGTGGCGGGAGAGGCCTACAATGAGCAGTTCTTC; v_call: TRBV2; j_call: TRBJ2-1; clone_size: -; d_call: TRBD2
cdr3_aa: CASSQTGLASEKLFF; cdr3_nt: TGCGCCAGCAGCCAAACCGGGCTAGCGAGCGAAAAACTGTTTTTT; v_call: TRBV4-1; j_call: TRBJ1-4; clone_size: -; d_call: -
cdr3_aa: CASSTRGRKAQYF; cdr3_nt: TGTGCCAGCAGTACCAGGGGGCGTAAGGCCCAGTACTTC; v_call: TRBV14; j_call: TRBJ2-5; clone_size: -; d_call: TRBD1